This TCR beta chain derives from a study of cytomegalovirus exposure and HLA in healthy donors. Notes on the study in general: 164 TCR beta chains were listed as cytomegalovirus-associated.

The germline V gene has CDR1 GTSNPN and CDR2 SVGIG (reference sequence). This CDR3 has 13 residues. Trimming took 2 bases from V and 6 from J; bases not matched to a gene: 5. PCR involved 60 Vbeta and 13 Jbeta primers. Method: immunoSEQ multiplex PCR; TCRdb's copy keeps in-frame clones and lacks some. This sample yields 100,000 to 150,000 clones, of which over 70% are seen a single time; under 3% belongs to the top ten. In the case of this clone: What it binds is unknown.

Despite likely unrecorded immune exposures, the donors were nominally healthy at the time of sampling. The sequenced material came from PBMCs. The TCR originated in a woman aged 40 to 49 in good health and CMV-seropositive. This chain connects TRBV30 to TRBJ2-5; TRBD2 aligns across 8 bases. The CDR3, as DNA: TGTGCCTGGAGTCGGGGGGGTGTGAAGACCCAGTACTTC. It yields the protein CAWSRGGVKTQYF.